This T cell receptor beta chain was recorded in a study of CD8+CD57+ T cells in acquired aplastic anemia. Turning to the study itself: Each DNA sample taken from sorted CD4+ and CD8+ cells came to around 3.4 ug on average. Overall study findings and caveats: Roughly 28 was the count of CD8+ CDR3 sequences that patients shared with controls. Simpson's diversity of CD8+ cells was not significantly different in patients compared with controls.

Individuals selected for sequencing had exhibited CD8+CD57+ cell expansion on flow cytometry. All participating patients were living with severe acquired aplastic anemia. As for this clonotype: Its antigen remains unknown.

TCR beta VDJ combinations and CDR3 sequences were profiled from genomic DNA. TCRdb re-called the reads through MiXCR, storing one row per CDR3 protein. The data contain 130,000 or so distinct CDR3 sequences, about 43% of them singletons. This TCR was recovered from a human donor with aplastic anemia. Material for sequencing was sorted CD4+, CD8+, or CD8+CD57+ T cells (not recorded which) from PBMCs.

The CDR3 DNA reads as TGTGCCACCAGCAGCGTCGCTCCCGGGAGCACTGAAGCTTTCTTT. Encoded protein: CATSSVAPGSTEAFF. J is TRBJ1-1 and V is TRBV15; no reliable D call. The CDR3 consists of 15 residues. CDR1 is LNHNV, CDR2 YYDKDF, per germline (reference sequence). The ends were cut back, 3 bases at V and 4 bases at J, with 15 bases in the middle.